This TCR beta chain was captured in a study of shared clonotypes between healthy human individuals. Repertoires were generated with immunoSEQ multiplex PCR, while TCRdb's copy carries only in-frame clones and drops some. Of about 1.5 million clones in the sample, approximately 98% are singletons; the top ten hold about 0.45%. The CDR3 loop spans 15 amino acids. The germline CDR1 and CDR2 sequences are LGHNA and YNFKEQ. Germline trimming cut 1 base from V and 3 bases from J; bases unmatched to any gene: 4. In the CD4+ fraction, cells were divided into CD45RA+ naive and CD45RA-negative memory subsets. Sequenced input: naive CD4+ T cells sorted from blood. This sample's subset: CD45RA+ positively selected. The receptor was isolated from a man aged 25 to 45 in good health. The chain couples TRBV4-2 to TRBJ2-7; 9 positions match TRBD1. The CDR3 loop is CASSQAGTGNYEQYF. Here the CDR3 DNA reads TGTGCCAGCAGCCAAGCCGGGACAGGGAACTACGAGCAGTACTTC.